The rows below give T cell receptor beta chains drawn from one sample of a study of OX40 agonist ivuxolimab in advanced cancers. Produced via immunoSEQ multiplex PCR; TCRdb's table is partial and in-frame only. This table holds some 68,000 clones, around nine tenths found once. This sample comprised CD4+ or CD8+ T cells sorted from blood, obtained in a trial of the OX40 agonist ivuxolimab. The source of these receptors is an adult with an advanced solid tumor such as melanoma, head and neck, liver or kidney cancer. Both conserved end residues are part of each CDR3. The D gene is left open where the match is weak. Only some rows state a clone size, as once, few, many or a class for expanded clones.

.	.	TRBJ2-1	TRBV11-3	TGTGCCAGCAGCTTAGAGGATAGGGCGGCCTACAATGAGCAGTTCTTC	CASSLEDRAAYNEQFF
.	.	TRBJ2-1	TRBV5-1	TGCGCCAGCAGCGAAGCTAGCGCCAATGAGCAGTTCTTC	CASSEASANEQFF
.	.	TRBJ2-2	TRBV4-1	TGCGCCAGCAGCACTCCTGGGGGCCGGACTCTACCCCCCAACACCGGGGAGCTGTTTTTT	CASSTPGGRTLPPNTGELFF
TRBD1	.	TRBJ1-2	TRBV14	TGTGCCAGCAGCCAAGATCTAGGGGGCGGAGGCTACACCTTC	CASSQDLGGGGYTF
TRBD1	once	TRBJ1-2	TRBV6-5	TGTGCCAGCAGGGGGACAGGGATTGACTATGGCTACACCTTC	CASRGTGIDYGYTF
.	.	TRBJ1-5	TRBV4-1	TGCGCCAGCAGCCGTGTAAGGGACATTACTCAGCCCCAGCATTTT	CASSRVRDITQPQHF
.	once	TRBJ2-1	TRBV7-2	TGTGCCAGCAGACGACAGGGAGGTGGAAATGAGCAGTTCTTC	CASRRQGGGNEQFF
TRBD2	.	TRBJ2-1	TRBV10-1	TGCGCCACCTCGGGCCGGGGGGGGAATGAGCAGTTCTTC	CATSGRGGNEQFF
.	.	TRBJ1-4	TRBV4-3	TGCGCCAGCAGCCATCGAGGAGTTGCAACTAATGAAAAACTGTTTTTT	CASSHRGVATNEKLFF
.	.	TRBJ2-7	TRBV5-1	TGCGCCAGCAGCCTGCAGACGAGCTCCTACGAGCAGTACTTC	CASSLQTSSYEQYF
.	.	TRBJ1-2	TRBV6-5	TGTGCCAGCAGGGCCACAGGGAGTCTTAACTATGGCTACACCTTC	CASRATGSLNYGYTF
.	.	TRBJ1-2	TRBV12-5	TGTGCTAGTGGCAGGGGACACGGGTATGGCTACACCTTC	CASGRGHGYGYTF
.	.	TRBJ1-3	TRBV2	TGTGCCAGCAGTCCGACACGGACTGGAAACACCATATATTTT	CASSPTRTGNTIYF
.	.	TRBJ2-3	TRBV4-1	TGCGCCAGCAGCCAAGACTGGACAGGCCTCCGGAGGGGCCCAGATACGCAGTATTTT	CASSQDWTGLRRGPDTQYF
.	.	TRBJ2-2	TRBV29-1	TGCAGCGTTGATGTGGCGGGAAACACCGGGGAGCTGTTTTTT	CSVDVAGNTGELFF
.	.	TRBJ1-1	TRBV5-4	TGTGCCAGCAGCTCGGGTGGGATTATAGATGAAGCTTTCTTT	CASSSGGIIDEAFF